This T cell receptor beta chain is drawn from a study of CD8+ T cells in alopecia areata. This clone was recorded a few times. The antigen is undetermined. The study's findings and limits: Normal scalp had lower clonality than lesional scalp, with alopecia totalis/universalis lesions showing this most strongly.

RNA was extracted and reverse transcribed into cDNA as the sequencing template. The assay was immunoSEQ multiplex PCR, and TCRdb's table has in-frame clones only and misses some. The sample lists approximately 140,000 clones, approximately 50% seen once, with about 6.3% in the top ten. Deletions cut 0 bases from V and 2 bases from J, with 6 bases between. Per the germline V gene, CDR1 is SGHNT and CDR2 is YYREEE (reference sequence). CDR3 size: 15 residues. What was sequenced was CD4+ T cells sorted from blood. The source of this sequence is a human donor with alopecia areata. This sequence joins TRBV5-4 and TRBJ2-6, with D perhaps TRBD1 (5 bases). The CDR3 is CASSLARAGANVLTF. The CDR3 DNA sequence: TGTGCCAGCAGCTTGGCCAGGGCTGGGGCCAACGTCCTGACTTTC.